This passage covers 24 T cell receptor beta chains from one sample sequenced in a study of follicular helper T cells after annual influenza vaccination. Time point defined: 2013-2014 season, 7 days after vaccination. Assay: immunoSEQ multiplex PCR; the TCRdb copy retains only in-frame clones and omits some. The sample yields 7,500 to 9,500 clones, 65% to 85% seen once. Source: CXCR5+ CD38- circulating T follicular helper cells from blood, taken 7 days after influenza vaccination. The subset is: circulating Tfh, non-naive CD4+CXCR5+PD-1+ (ICOS+CD38+ or ICOS-CD38-). The source of these receptors is an adult who received the influenza vaccine.

There are a few counts of this clone. This chain links TRBV19 with TRBJ1-2; D remains ambiguous. CDR1 LNHDA and CDR2 SQIVND come from the germline V gene (reference sequence). The germline V and J ends were trimmed by 2 bases and 5 bases, with 9 bases remaining between them. The CDR3 runs to 13 residues. The CDR3 loop reads CASSISSGYGYTF. The CDR3 region has the DNA TGTGCCAGTAGTATATCCTCGGGGTATGGCTACACCTTC.

This chain connects TRBV19 to TRBJ2-5, with TRBD2 matching over 10 bases. CDR3 size: 16 residues. From germline, CDR1 is LNHDA and CDR2 SQIVND (reference sequence). With 5 bases clipped from V and 4 bases from J, the junction kept 10 bases outside the gene matches. CDR3 sequence: CASSATAGLALETQYF. Written as DNA, the CDR3 is TGTGCCAGTAGTGCGACGGCGGGACTAGCGTTAGAGACCCAGTACTTC. Together with reference TRBV19 and TRBJ2-5, the CDR3 gives the full variable domain: DGGITQSPKYLFRKEGQNVTLSCEQNLNHDAMYWYRQDPGQGLRLIYYSQIVNDFQKGDIAEGYSVSREKKESFPLTVTSAQKNPTAFYLCASSATAGLALETQYFGPGTRLLVL.

V and J are TRBV7-2 and TRBJ1-6; 8 bases agree with TRBD1. Germline V gene lookup returns CDR1 SGHTA and CDR2 FQGNSA. V was pared by 4 bases and J by 7 bases, with 6 bases of the junction left unmatched. This CDR3 contains 15 residues. CDR3 protein: CASSYSGGRNSPLHF. The CDR3, as DNA: TGTGCCAGCAGCTATTCAGGGGGCCGGAATTCACCCCTCCACTTT.

This clone was observed a single time. The rearrangement uses TRBV9 and TRBJ2-5; 11 bases are a match to TRBD2. Germline assignment: CDR1 SGDLS and CDR2 YYNGEE. This CDR3 has 15 amino acids. V lost 4 bases to trimming and J lost 7 bases; unmatched junction nucleotides: 9. CDR3 DNA: TGTGCCAGCAGCCCCCGGACTAGCGGGCTAGGGACCCAGTACTTC. Its translation: CASSPRTSGLGTQYF.

This clone was seen a single time. The gene calls are TRBV6-5 and TRBJ2-7; D possibly corresponds to TRBD1 (6 bases). CDR1 and CDR2 (germline): MNHEY, SVGAGI. Trimming left V 5 bases short and J 6 bases short, with 14 bases between. CDR3 length: 13 amino acids. CDR3 sequence (DNA): TGTGCCAGCAGTCAGGGGTTTCTCGGCGAGCAGTACTTC. Translating it yields CASSQGFLGEQYF.

This rearrangement joins TRBV30 to TRBJ1-5; D uncertain. This CDR3 is 14 amino acids long. V was pared by 2 bases and J by 0 bases, with 8 bases between. CDR1 and CDR2 (germline): GTSNPN, SVGIG (reference sequence). The CDR3 coding sequence is TGTGCCTGGAGTCTGACGGCTAGCAATCAGCCCCAGCATTTT. Translated, it gives CAWSLTASNQPQHF.

J is TRBJ2-6 and V is TRBV6-5, with D perhaps TRBD1 (5 bases). V shed 5 bases and J shed 1 base, with 9 bases lying between them. Germline V gene sequence: CDR1 MNHEY, CDR2 SVGAGI. This CDR3 has 15 residues. The CDR3 nucleotides read TGTGCCAGCAGTGCGACAGAATCTGGGGCCAACGTCCTGACTTTC. It translates to CASSATESGANVLTF.

This clone was observed a single time. The rearrangement links TRBV15 to TRBJ1-4; no clear D. Germline-derived CDR1 and CDR2 are LNHNV and YYDKDF (reference sequence). V was pared by 6 bases and J by 7 bases, with 21 bases between. This CDR3 spans 16 amino acids. The CDR3 nucleotides read TGTGCCACCAGTGTCTTCCGGGTTTCTTCGGGTGAAAAACTGTTTTTT. It translates to CATSVFRVSSGEKLFF.

This clone has just a few counts. This chain's CDR3 is CASSERSGGPYEQYF. CDR3 in DNA: TGTGCCAGCAGTGAAAGGAGCGGGGGCCCGTACGAGCAGTACTTC. The V gene is TRBV2, the J gene TRBJ2-7; 8 nucleotides agree with TRBD2. This CDR3 spans 15 amino acids. The germline V gene encodes CDR1 SNHLY and CDR2 FYNNEI. V lost 2 bases and J lost 4; bases outside the gene matches: 7.

The genes are TRBV27 and TRBJ2-5, with 9 bases that match TRBD1. The CDR3 length is 15 residues. Germline CDR1 MNHEY, CDR2 SMNVEV (reference sequence). With 5 bases clipped from V and 8 bases from J, the junction kept 12 bases outside the gene matches. CDR3 sequence: CASSPGQGLFSTQYF. The CDR3 nucleotides read TGTGCCAGCAGTCCGGGACAGGGTTTGTTCTCTACCCAGTACTTC.

The V call is TRBV10-1, the J call TRBJ2-7, with D possibly TRBD1 on 6 matching bases. This CDR3 has 14 residues. Germline V CDR1 and CDR2: WNHNN, SYGVQD (reference sequence). Trimming cost V 5 bases and J 6 bases, with 17 bases left between them. The chain's CDR3 is CASSRGSWGLEQYF. The DNA of the CDR3 is TGCGCCAGCAGTAGGGGAAGTTGGGGGCTCGAGCAGTACTTC.

This clone was counted a few times. V and J are TRBV4-2 and TRBJ1-4; 8 nucleotides match TRBD1. Germline assignment: CDR1 LGHNA and CDR2 YNFKEQ. The CDR3 is 16 amino acids. V dropped 4 bases and J dropped 5; count of bases not matched to a gene: 9. CDR3 sequence: CASSPTRRTGNEKLFF. As DNA, the CDR3 is TGTGCCAGCAGCCCCACGAGGAGGACAGGGAATGAAAAACTGTTTTTT.

The chain carries TRBV7-8 and TRBJ2-3; 9 nucleotides align to TRBD2. The CDR3 spans 19 residues. J was trimmed by 2 bases and V by 1 base; bases with no gene match: 13. Germline V gene sequence: CDR1 SGHVS, CDR2 FQNEAQ. The DNA for the CDR3 is TGTGCCAGCAGCTTAGAGACCGGGGGGCTAGCGGGATCCACAGATACGCAGTATTTT. Translating gives CASSLETGGLAGSTDTQYF.

The CDR3 region has the DNA TGTGCCATTCTAGCGGGAGGGGGCGAGGAGACCCAGTACTTC. It encodes CAILAGGGEETQYF. The chain uses TRBV6-5 and TRBJ2-5, with 12 bases matching TRBD2. In germline, CDR1 is MNHEY, CDR2 SVGAGI. This CDR3 comprises 14 residues. Unmatched junction bases numbered 8, after V lost 10 bases and J lost 5 bases.

This clone was counted a few times. The rearrangement uses TRBV5-5 and TRBJ2-7; 9 bases are shared with TRBD1. CDR3 length equals 14 residues. V trimming: 4 bases; J trimming: 9 bases; junction bases outside the gene matches: 11. CDR1 and CDR2 from the germline V gene are SGHKS and YYEKEE (reference sequence). The CDR3 DNA follows: TGTGCCAGCAGCCAACAGGACAGGGGAAGTGTGCAGTACTTC. Translating it yields CASSQQDRGSVQYF.

The chain has TRBV14 and TRBJ1-1; 11 nucleotides line up with TRBD1. The CDR3 is 20 residues long. Germline CDR1 reads SGHDN; CDR2 reads FVKESK. The trim removed 1 base at V and 5 bases at J, leaving 18 bases unmatched. The CDR3 DNA is TGTGCCAGCAGCCAAGCGGGGACGGACAGGGGGCAAGGAGTTGAAACTGAAGCTTTCTTT. The encoded protein is CASSQAGTDRGQGVETEAFF.

The chain couples TRBV7-8 to TRBJ2-2; 8 bases line up with TRBD2. The CDR3 is made up of 15 amino acids. The V segment lost 9 bases and the J segment 0 bases; nucleotides outside the gene matches: 6. CDR1 and CDR2 (germline): SGHVS, FQNEAQ. In DNA, the CDR3 is TGTGCCAGTTTGCGGCGGGGGGCGAACACCGGGGAGCTGTTTTTT. It specifies CASLRRGANTGELFF.

The J gene is TRBJ2-3, the V gene TRBV4-3; 16 nucleotides match TRBD2. The CDR3 runs 17 residues. V shed 4 bases, J shed 4 bases, and the junction held 5 bases outside the gene matches. Per germline, CDR1 LGHNA and CDR2 YSLEER. CDR3 sequence: CASSPGTSGRAADTQYF. DNA of the CDR3: TGCGCCAGCAGCCCCGGGACTAGCGGGAGGGCCGCAGATACGCAGTATTTT.

The rearrangement joins TRBV28 to TRBJ2-7, with 14 nucleotides matching TRBD2. Germline V CDR1 and CDR2: MDHEN, SYDVKM. There are 16 residues in the CDR3. Trimming at V came to 6 bases and at J to 3 bases, leaving 7 bases not matched to a gene. The CDR3 DNA sequence: TGTGCCAGCAGGACCACCGGGACTAGCGGGGGCTACGAGCAGTACTTC. Translation gives CASRTTGTSGGYEQYF.

CDR3 DNA: TGTGCCAGCAGTTTCGGGGGACCGGCTTATGGCTACACCTTC. It codes for CASSFGGPAYGYTF. The rearrangement uses TRBV28 and TRBJ1-2, with D perhaps matching TRBD1 (5 bases). The V gene's germline CDR1 is MDHEN and CDR2 SYDVKM. The germline V and J ends were trimmed by 3 bases and 5 bases, with 13 bases remaining between them. The CDR3 loop spans 14 amino acids.

The V and J genes are TRBV19 and TRBJ1-1; 7 bases map to TRBD1. Germline V gene data show CDR1 as LNHDA and CDR2 as SQIVND (reference sequence). This CDR3 has 15 residues. Trimming took 7 bases from V and 4 from J; bases not matched to a gene: 12. The CDR3 coding sequence is TGTGCCAGTAAGGGGTGGCGGACAGGTACCACTGAAGCTTTCTTT. Encoded protein: CASKGWRTGTTEAFF. Full variable domain (outside the CDR3, taken from reference TRBV19 and TRBJ1-1): DGGITQSPKYLFRKEGQNVTLSCEQNLNHDAMYWYRQDPGQGLRLIYYSQIVNDFQKGDIAEGYSVSREKKESFPLTVTSAQKNPTAFYLCASKGWRTGTTEAFFGQGTRLTVV.

The chain uses TRBV11-1 and TRBJ2-7; no definite D call. Per the germline V gene, CDR1 is SGHAT and CDR2 is FQDESV (reference sequence). The CDR3 runs to 12 residues. Between the trimmed V and J ends, which lost 5 bases and 0 bases, there was a span of 5 bases. The CDR3 spells CASSANSYEQYF. The CDR3 DNA sequence: TGTGCCAGCAGCGCTAACTCCTACGAGCAGTACTTC.

The chain carries TRBV18 and TRBJ1-1; 8 nucleotides match TRBD1. Germline trimming cut 5 bases from V and 5 bases from J; bases unmatched to any gene: 10. Germline V lookup: CDR1 KGHSH, CDR2 LQKENI. The CDR3 is 15 amino acids. The CDR3 nucleotides are TGTGCCAGCTCATCCCGGACAGGGCAGGGGACTGAAGCTTTCTTT. It is translated as CASSSRTGQGTEAFF.

The chain combines TRBV6-6 with TRBJ1-1, with D tentatively TRBD1 (5 bases). The V end was cut by 3 bases, the J end by 3 bases, with 17 bases between. The CDR3 loop spans 16 amino acids. Germline assignment: CDR1 MNHNY and CDR2 SVGAGI (reference sequence). For the CDR3, the DNA is TGTGCCAGCAGTTATCCCCGCTTTGGGGGGGACACTGAAGCTTTCTTT. It yields the protein CASSYPRFGGDTEAFF.